This T cell receptor beta chain was captured in a study of cytomegalovirus exposure and HLA in healthy donors. The count of this clone is one. Antigen unknown. Findings and limits, study-wide: Previous analysis showed most TCR beta V segments were productive about 87% or about 30% of the time. In vitro experiments confirmed that a few CMV-associated chains were specific for CMV antigens. In a later analysis, a missense DCLRE1C variant was linked to TCR beta V- and J-gene trimming.

V lost 0 bases, J lost 4 bases, and 6 bases stayed unmatched. The CDR3 sequence is 15 residues long. Germline CDR1 reads LGHNA; CDR2 reads YSLEER. The PCR used 60 Vbeta and 13 Jbeta primers. The data were produced by immunoSEQ multiplex PCR, yet TCRdb's version contains in-frame clones alone and is incomplete. Here the sample spans about 150,000 clones, about 85% being singletons. The receptor was isolated from a man aged 25 to 45 in good health and CMV-seropositive. Specimen: PBMCs. The rearrangement uses TRBV4-3 and TRBJ2-7, with 7 bases matching TRBD2. The CDR3, as DNA: TGCGCCAGCAGCCAAGATTCCGGGGGGTTTTACGAGCAGTACTTC. Its protein product is CASSQDSGGFYEQYF.